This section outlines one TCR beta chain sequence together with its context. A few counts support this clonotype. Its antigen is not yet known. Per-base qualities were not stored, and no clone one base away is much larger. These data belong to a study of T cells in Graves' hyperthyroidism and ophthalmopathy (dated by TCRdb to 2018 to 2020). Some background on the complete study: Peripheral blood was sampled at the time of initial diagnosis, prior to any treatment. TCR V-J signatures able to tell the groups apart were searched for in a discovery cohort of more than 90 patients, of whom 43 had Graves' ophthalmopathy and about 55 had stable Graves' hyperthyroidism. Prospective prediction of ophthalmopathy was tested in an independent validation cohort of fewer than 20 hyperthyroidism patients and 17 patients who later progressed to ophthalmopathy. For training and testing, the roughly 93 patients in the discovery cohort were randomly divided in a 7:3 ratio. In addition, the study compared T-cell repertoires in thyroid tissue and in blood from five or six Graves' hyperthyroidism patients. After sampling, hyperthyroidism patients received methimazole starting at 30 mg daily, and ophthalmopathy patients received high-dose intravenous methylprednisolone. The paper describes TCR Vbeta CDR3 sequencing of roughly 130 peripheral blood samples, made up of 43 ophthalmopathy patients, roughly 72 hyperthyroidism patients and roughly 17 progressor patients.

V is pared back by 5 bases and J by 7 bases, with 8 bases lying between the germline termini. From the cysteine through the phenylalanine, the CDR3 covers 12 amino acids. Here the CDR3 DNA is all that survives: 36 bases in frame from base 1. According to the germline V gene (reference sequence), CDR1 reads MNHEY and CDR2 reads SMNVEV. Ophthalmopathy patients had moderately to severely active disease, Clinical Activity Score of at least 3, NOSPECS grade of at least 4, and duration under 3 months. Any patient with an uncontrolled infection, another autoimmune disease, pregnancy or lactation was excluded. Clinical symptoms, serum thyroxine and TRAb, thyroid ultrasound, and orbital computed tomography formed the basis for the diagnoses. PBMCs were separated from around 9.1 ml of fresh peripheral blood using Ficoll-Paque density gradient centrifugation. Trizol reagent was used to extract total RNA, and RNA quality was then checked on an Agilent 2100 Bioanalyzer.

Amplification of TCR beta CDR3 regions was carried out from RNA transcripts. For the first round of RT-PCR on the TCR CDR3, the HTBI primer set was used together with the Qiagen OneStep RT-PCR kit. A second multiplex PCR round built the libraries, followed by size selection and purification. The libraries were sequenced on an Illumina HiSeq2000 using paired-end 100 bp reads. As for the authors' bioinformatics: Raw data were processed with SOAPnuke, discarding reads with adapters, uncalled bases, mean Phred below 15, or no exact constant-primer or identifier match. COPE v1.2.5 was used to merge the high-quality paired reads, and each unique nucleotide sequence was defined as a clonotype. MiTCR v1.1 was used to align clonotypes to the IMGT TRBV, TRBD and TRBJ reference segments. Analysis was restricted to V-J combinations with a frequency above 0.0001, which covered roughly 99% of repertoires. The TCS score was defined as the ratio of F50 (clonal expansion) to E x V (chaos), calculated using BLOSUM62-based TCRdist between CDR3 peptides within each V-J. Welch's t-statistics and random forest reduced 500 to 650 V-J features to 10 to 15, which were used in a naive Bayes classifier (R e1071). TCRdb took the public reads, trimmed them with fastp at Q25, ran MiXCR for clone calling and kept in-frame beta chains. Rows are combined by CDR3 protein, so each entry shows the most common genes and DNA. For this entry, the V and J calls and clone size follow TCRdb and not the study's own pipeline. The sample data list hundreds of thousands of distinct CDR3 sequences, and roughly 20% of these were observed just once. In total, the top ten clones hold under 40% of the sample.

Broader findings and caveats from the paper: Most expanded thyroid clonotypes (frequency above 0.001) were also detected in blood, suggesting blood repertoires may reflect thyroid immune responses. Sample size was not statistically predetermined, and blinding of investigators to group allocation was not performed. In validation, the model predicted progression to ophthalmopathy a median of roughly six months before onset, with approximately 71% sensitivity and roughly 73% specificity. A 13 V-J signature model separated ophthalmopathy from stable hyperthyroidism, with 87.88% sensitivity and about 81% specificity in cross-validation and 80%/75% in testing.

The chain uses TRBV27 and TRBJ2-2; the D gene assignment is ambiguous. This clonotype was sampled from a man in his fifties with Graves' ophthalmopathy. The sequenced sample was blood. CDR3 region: CASSPLDGELFF. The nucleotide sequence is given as TGTGCCAGCAGTCCTCTGGACGGGGAGCTGTTTTTT.